This T cell receptor (beta chain) emerged from a study of cytomegalovirus exposure and HLA in healthy donors. While the first cohort had 600 to 800 subjects, the donors belonged to the separate validation cohort of 120 subjects. Clones were read by immunoSEQ multiplex PCR, and TCRdb kept only the in-frame ones, dropping some. The sample has hundreds of thousands of clones, roughly 90% seen once. CDR1 and CDR2 from the germline V gene are SGHTA and FQGNSA. Germline trimming cut 2 bases from V and 6 bases from J; bases unmatched to any gene: 4. CDR3 length: 13 residues. Study results and caveats: The study flagged approximately 180 TCR beta chains as cytomegalovirus-associated. Whilst most TCR sequences proved rare, a subset of public TCRs occurred across many donors. Published work reported that the classifier diagnosed cytomegalovirus status with high specificity and sensitivity.

Regarding this clone: The antigen is unknown.

J is TRBJ2-7 and V is TRBV7-2, with 7 bases matching TRBD2. This clonotype was sampled from a woman younger than 35 in good health and CMV-seronegative. The specimen was PBMCs. The CDR3 region is CASSLRRESEQYF. The DNA of the CDR3 is TGTGCCAGCAGCTTACGGCGGGAGTCCGAGCAGTACTTC.